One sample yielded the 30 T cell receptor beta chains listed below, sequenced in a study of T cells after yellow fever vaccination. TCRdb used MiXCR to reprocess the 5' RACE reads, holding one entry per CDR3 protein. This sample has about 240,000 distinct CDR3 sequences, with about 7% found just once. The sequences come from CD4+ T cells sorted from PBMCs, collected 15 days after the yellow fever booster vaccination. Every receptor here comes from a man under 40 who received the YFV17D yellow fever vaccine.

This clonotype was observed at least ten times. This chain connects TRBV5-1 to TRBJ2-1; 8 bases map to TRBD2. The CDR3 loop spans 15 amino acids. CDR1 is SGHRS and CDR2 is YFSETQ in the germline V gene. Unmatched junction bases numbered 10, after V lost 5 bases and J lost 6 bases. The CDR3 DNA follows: TGCGCCAGCAGAATTCTAGCGGGTAGTTTCAATGAGCAGTTCTTC. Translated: CASRILAGSFNEQFF.

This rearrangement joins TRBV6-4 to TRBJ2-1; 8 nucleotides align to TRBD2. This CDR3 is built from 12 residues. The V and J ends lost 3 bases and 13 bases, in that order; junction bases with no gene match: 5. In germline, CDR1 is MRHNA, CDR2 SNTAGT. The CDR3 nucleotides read TGTGCCAGCAGTGAAGGGCGGGAGGAACAGTTCTTC. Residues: CASSEGREEQFF.

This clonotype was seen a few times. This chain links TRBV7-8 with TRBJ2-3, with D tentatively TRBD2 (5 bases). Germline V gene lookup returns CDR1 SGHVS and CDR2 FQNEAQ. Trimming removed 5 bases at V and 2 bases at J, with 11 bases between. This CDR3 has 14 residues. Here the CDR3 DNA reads TGTGCCAGCAGCAAGCAGGACTTCACAGATACGCAGTATTTT. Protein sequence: CASSKQDFTDTQYF.

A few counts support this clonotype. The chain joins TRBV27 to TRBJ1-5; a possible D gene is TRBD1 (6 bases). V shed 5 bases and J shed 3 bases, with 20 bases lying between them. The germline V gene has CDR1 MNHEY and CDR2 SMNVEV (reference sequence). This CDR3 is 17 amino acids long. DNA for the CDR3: TGTGCCAGCAGTCCTCTTGACAGGCACTATAACAATCAGCCCCAGCATTTT. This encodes CASSPLDRHYNNQPQHF.

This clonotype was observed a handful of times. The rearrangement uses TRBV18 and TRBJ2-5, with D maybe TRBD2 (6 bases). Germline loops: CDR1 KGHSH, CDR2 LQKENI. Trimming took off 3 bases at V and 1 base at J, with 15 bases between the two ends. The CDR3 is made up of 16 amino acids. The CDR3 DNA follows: TGTGCCAGCTCACCCCAGGGAGGAGGGGTCCAAGAGACCCAGTACTTC. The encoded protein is CASSPQGGGVQETQYF.

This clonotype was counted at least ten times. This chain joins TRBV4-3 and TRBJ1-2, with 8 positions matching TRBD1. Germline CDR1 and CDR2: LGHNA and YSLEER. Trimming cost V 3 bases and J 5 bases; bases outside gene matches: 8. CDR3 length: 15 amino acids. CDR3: CASSQGGQGTYGYTF. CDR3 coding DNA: TGCGCCAGCAGCCAGGGTGGACAGGGAACGTATGGCTACACCTTC.

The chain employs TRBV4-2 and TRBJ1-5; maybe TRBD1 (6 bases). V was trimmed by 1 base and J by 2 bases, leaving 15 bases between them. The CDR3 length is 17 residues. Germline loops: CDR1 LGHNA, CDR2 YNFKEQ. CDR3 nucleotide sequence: TGTGCCAGCAGCCAAGTGGCGGGGGGCGGCGGCAATCAGCCCCAGCATTTT. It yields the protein CASSQVAGGGGNQPQHF.

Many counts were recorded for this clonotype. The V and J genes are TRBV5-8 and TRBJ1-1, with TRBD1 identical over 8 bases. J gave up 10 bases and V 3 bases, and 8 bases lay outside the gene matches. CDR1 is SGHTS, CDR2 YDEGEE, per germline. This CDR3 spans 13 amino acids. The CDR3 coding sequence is TGTGCCAGCAGCTCGACCAGGGGGCGCGTAGCTTTCTTT. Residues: CASSSTRGRVAFF.

The CDR3 is CASSPRQYNEQFF. The CDR3 coding sequence is TGTGCCAGCTCACCAAGGCAATACAATGAGCAGTTCTTC. The J gene is TRBJ2-1, the V gene TRBV18; D not certain. The CDR3 has 13 amino acids. V lost 2 bases to trimming and J lost 4 bases, with 6 bases between them. Germline values: CDR1 KGHSH, CDR2 LQKENI.

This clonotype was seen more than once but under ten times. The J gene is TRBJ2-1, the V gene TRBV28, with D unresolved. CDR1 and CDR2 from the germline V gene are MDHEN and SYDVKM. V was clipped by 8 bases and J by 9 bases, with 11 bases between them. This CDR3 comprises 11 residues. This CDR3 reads CASGTRSEQFF. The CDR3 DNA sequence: TGTGCCAGCGGCACCCGGTCTGAGCAGTTCTTC.

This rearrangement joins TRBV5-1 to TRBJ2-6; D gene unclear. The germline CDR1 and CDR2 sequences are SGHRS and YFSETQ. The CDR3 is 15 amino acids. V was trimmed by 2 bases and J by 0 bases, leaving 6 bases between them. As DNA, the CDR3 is TGCGCCAGCAGCTTCGACGGCTCTGGGGCCAACGTCCTGACTTTC. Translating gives CASSFDGSGANVLTF.

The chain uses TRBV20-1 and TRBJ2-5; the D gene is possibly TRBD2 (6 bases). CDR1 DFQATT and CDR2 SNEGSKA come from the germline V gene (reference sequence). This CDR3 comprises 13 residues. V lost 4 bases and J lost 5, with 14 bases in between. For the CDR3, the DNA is TGCAGTGCTATATCGGGAGCATGGGAGACCCAGTACTTC. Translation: CSAISGAWETQYF.

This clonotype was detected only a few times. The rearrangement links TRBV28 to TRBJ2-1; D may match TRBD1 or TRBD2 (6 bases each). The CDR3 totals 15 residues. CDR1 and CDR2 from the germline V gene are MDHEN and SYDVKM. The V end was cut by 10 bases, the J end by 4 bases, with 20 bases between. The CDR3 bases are TGTGCCACTATTGGGGGGCAAAAGGGGTACAATGAGCAGTTCTTC. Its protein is CATIGGQKGYNEQFF.

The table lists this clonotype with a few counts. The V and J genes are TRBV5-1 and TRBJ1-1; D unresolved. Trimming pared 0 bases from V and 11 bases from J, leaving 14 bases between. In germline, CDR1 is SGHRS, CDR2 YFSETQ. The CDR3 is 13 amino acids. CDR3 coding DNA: TGCGCCAGCAGCTTGGAGCCAGCCCCCCAGGCTTTCTTT. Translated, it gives CASSLEPAPQAFF.

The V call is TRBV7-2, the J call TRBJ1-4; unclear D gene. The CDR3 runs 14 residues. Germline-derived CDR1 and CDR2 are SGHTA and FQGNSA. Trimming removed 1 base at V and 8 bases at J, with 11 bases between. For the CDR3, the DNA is TGTGCCAGCAGCTTAGTGGGGAGAGTAGAAAAACTGTTTTTT. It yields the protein CASSLVGRVEKLFF.

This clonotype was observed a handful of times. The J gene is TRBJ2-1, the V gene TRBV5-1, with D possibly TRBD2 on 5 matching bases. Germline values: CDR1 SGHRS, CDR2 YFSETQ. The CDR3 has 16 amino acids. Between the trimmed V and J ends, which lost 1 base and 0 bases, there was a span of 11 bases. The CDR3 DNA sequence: TGCGCCAGCAGCTTGTTGGGAGAAAGCTCCTACAATGAGCAGTTCTTC. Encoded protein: CASSLLGESSYNEQFF. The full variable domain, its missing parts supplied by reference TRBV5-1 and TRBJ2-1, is KAGVTQTPRYLIKTRGQQVTLSCSPISGHRSVSWYQQTPGQGLQFLFEYFSETQRNKGNFPGRFSGRQFSNSRSEMNVSTLELGDSALYLCASSLLGESSYNEQFFGPGTRLTVL.

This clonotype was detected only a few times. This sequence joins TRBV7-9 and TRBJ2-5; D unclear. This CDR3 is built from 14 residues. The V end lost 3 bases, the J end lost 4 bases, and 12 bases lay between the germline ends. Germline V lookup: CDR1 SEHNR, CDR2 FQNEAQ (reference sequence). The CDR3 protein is CASSLYGPTETQYF. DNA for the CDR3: TGTGCCAGCAGCTTGTACGGACCTACAGAGACCCAGTACTTC.

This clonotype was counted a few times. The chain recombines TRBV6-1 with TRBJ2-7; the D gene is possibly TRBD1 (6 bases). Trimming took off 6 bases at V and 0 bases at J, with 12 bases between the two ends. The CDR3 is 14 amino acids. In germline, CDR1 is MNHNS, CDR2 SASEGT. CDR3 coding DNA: TGTGCCAGCAGCCGGGACACAGGCTCCTACGAGCAGTACTTC. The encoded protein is CASSRDTGSYEQYF.

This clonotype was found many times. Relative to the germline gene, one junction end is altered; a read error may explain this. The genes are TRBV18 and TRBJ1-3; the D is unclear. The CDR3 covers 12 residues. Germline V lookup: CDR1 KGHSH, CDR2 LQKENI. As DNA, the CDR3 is TGTGCCAGCTCCCGAGAGAGAAACGCCATATATTTT. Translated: CASSRERNAIYF.

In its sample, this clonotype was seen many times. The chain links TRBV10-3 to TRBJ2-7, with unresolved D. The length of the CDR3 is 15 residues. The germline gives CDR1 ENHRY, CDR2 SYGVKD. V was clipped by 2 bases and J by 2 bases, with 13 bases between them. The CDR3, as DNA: TGTGCCATCAGTGAGCGCGACGGTTTCGCCTACGAGCAGTACTTC. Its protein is CAISERDGFAYEQYF.

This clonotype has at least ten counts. For the CDR3, the DNA is TGCGCCAGCAGCTTGTCGGCAATAGCGGGAAGCTCCTACGAGCAGTACTTC. Protein product: CASSLSAIAGSSYEQYF. The chain employs TRBV5-1 and TRBJ2-7, with 8 positions matching TRBD2. CDR3 size: 17 residues. V gave up 1 base and J gave up 0 bases; unmatched junction bases: 9. The V gene's germline CDR1 is SGHRS and CDR2 YFSETQ. Combining the CDR3 with reference TRBV5-1 and TRBJ2-7 gives the whole variable domain KAGVTQTPRYLIKTRGQQVTLSCSPISGHRSVSWYQQTPGQGLQFLFEYFSETQRNKGNFPGRFSGRQFSNSRSEMNVSTLELGDSALYLCASSLSAIAGSSYEQYFGPGTRLTVT.

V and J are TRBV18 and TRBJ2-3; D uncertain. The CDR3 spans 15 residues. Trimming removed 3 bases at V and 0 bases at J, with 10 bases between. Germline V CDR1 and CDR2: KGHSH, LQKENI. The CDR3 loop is CASSPMGSSTDTQYF. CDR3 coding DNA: TGTGCCAGCTCACCGATGGGATCAAGCACAGATACGCAGTATTTT.

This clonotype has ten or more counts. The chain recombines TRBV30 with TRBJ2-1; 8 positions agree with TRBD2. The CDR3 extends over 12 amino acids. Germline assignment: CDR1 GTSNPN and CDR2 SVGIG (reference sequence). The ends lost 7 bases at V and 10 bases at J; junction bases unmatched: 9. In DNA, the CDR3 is TGTGCCTCCCAGCGGGAGCGCGGGGAGCAGTTCTTC. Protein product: CASQRERGEQFF. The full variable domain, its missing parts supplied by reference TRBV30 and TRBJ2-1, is SQTIHQWPATLVQPVGSPLSLECTVEGTSNPNLYWYRQAAGRGLQLLFYSVGIGQISSEVPQNLSASRPQDRQFILSSKKLLLSDSGFYLCASQRERGEQFFGPGTRLTVL.

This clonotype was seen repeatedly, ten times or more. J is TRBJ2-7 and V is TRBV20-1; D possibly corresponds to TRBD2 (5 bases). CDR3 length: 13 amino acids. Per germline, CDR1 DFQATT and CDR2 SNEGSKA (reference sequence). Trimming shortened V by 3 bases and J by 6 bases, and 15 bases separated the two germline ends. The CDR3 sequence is CSASGRVWREQYF. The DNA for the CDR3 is TGCAGTGCTAGTGGGCGGGTCTGGCGCGAGCAGTACTTC.

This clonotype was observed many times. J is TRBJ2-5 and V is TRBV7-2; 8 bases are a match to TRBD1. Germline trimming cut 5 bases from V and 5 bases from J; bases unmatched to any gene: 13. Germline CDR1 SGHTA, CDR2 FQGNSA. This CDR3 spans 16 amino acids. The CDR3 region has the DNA TGTGCCAGCAGCCCTAGGACAGGGCCGACCAGGGAGACCCAGTACTTC. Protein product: CASSPRTGPTRETQYF.

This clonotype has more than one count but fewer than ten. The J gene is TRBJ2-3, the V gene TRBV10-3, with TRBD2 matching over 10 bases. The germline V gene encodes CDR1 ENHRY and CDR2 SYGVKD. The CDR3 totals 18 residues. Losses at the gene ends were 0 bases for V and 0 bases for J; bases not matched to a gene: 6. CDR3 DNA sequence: TGTGCCATCAGTGAGTCGCCTAGCGGGGGTACTAGCACAGATACGCAGTATTTT. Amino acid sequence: CAISESPSGGTSTDTQYF.

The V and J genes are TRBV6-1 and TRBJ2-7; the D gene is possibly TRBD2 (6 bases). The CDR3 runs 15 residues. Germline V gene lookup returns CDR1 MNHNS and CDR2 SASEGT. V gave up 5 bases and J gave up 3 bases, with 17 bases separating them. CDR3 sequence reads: CASSTGLGRGYEQYF. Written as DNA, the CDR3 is TGTGCCAGCAGTACGGGACTGGGTCGAGGCTACGAGCAGTACTTC.

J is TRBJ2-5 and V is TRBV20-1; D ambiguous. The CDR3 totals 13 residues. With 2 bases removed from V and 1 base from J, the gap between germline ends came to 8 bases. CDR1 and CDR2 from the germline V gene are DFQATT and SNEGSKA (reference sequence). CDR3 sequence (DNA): TGCAGTGCTAGATCAGGACCCCAAGAGACCCAGTACTTC. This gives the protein CSARSGPQETQYF.

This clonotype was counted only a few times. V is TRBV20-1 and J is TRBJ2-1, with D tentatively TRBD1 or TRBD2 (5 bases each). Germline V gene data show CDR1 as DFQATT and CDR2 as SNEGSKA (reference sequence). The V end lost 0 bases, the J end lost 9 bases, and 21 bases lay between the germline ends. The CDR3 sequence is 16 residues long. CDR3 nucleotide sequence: TGCAGTGCTAGAGATTTTCACGGGGCTAAGATCGGTGAGCAGTTCTTC. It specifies CSARDFHGAKIGEQFF.

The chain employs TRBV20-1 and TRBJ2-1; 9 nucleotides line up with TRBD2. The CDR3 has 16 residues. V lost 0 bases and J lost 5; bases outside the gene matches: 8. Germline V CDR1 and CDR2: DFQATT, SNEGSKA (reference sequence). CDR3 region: CSARDRGPSGNNEQFF. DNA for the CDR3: TGCAGTGCTAGAGATAGAGGGCCTAGCGGGAACAATGAGCAGTTCTTC.